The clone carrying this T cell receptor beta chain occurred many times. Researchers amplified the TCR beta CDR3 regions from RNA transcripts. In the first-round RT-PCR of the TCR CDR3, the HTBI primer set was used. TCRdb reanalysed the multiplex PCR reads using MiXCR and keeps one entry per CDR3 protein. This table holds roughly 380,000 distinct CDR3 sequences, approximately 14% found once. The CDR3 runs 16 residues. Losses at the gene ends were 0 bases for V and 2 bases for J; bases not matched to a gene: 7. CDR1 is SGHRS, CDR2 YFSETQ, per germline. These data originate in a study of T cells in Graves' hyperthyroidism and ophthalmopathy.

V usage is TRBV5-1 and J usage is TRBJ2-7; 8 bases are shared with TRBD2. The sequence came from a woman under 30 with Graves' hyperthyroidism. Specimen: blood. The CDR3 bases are TGCGCCAGCAGCTTGGCAGCTAGCGGGCCGCCCTACGAGCAGTACTTC. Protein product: CASSLAASGPPYEQYF.